This T cell receptor (beta chain) was sequenced during a study of T cell repertoires in cytomegalovirus infection. The ends were cut back, 4 bases at V and 3 bases at J, with 7 bases in the middle. This CDR3 is built from 13 residues. Per germline, CDR1 MNHNY and CDR2 SVGAGI (reference sequence). In this sample, this clonotype turned up many times. TCRdb used MiXCR to reprocess the reads, holding one entry per CDR3 protein. Altogether about 130,000 distinct CDR3 sequences are present, roughly 9% being singletons, with the ten largest covering around 9.1%. The V gene is TRBV6-6, the J gene TRBJ2-1; D unresolved. The sequenced sample was PBMCs. This receptor was obtained from a human donor in good health (CMV status not recorded). Some clones in this sample may be carry-over from other donors' samples. CDR3 sequence reads: CASSLQFYNEQFF. The CDR3, as DNA: TGTGCCAGCAGTTTACAGTTCTACAATGAGCAGTTCTTC.